This TCR beta chain stems from a study of monozygotic twins with inflammatory bowel disease (dated by TCRdb to the late 2010s). At the level of the whole study: The complete study included 28 monozygotic twin pairs: 19 IBD-discordant Danish pairs and nine German pairs, of which four were IBD-concordant and five were IBD-discordant. Each individual had, on average, about 151 000 unique TCRalpha sequences and 181 000 unique TCRbeta sequences available for analysis. Within discordant pairs, disease-associated traits were sought mainly by comparing IBD patients with their genetically identical healthy co-twins. General conclusions and limits of the study: Fewer clonotypes were shared with other individuals by IBD patients than by healthy twins, most markedly in patients showing signs of disease activity. Because patients received different immunosuppressive treatments, the repertoires may have picked up extra background noise and variability between individuals. The analysis was unable to tell apart different T cell subtypes. A decrease in TCRbeta repertoire diversity, as measured by inverse Simpson index, was observed in IBD patients compared with their healthy co-twins. Repertoire similarity did not differ between concordant and discordant twins, which could be due to limited statistical power. The results gave no support for a single strong signal or clonotype linked to IBD.

The library came from 5' RACE. Each TCR library was prepared from 3,000 to 4,000 ng of total RNA. For each sample, cDNA synthesis with SMARTScribe reverse transcriptase was split into eight separate reactions. During cDNA synthesis, unique molecular identifiers containing a 6-nucleotide sample barcode were introduced by template switching. TCRalpha and TCRbeta cDNA was amplified in two nested PCRs of around 15 and 9 cycles, and bead purification was carried out after each PCR. Before amplification, cDNA was treated with uracil DNA-glycosylase and purified using the QIAquick PCR purification kit. The second PCR was the step at which Illumina TruSeq-compatible adapters and sample-specific barcodes were added. TapeStation and Qubit were used to check library quality and concentration, and 5 to 6 ng of each library went into the pool. The pooled libraries were sequenced with 2 x 100 bp reads and custom sequencing primers on an Illumina HiSeq2500 single-index Rapid Run. The original methods were these. MiGEC version 1.2.6 was used for UMI-based consensus assembly to correct PCR and sequencing errors. MiXCR version 2.1.1 handled V(D)J alignment, clonotype assembly and CDR3 extraction. Normalisation of gene usage, clonotype sharing and MAIT/NKT TCR abundance was achieved by analysing the top 1000, 10 000 and 20 000 clonotypes per sample. After downsampling to 27 000 UMIs, diversity was calculated as the inverse Simpson index using the vegan R package. Paired Mann-Whitney U tests were applied to discordant twin pairs, with Benjamini-Hochberg correction for multiple testing. TCRdb reprocessed the public reads and reports one entry per CDR3 protein sequence, without DNA. The V and J calls were determined by TCRdb, not by the authors. The table for this sample records 350,000 to 550,000 distinct CDR3 sequences. In total, the top ten clones hold roughly 2.2% of the sample.

CDR1 and CDR2 are read off the germline V gene as KGHSH and LQKENI. The CDR3 contains 13 residues, cysteine and phenylalanine counted. No DNA appears here. A word on this clonotype: This clone's antigen is unknown.

From each donor, an approximately 2.3 ml peripheral blood sample was collected into PAXgene tubes and kept at -80 degrees C. Total RNA was isolated from whole blood with the PAXgene blood miRNA kit on an automated QIAcube, without T cell sorting. Peripheral blood from monozygotic twin pairs, either concordant or discordant for inflammatory bowel disease, underwent deep TCRalpha and TCRbeta repertoire profiling that used unique molecular barcoding. Smoking habits were recorded for all twin pairs, with individuals classified as current, former or never smokers. The sample consisted of blood. The TCR originated in a human donor with ulcerative colitis or Crohn's disease, or a healthy co-twin of an affected twin (not recorded which). The sequence links TRBV18 to TRBJ2-7; TCRdb's D gene call, TRBD2, goes unchecked for lack of DNA. Here the CDR3 is given as CASSPGLNYEQYF. Beyond the CDR3, the reference TRBV18 and TRBJ2-7 genes provide the residues; the full variable domain reads: NAGVMQNPRHLVRRRGQEARLRCSPMKGHSHVYWYRQLPEEGLKFMVYLQKENIIDESGMPKERFSAEFPKEGPSILRIQQVVRGDSAAYFCASSPGLNYEQYFGPGTRLTVT.